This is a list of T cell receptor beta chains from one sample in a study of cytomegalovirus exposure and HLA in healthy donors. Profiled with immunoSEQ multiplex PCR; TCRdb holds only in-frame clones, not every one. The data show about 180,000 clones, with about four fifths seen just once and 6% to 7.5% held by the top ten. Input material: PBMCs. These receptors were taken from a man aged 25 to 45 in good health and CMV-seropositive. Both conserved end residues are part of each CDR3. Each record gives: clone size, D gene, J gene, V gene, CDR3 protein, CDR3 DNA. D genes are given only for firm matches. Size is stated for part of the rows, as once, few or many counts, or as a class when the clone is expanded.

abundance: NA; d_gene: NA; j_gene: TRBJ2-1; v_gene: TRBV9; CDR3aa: CASSVGRSWDEQFF; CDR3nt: TGTGCCAGCAGCGTAGGACGGAGTTGGGATGAGCAGTTCTTC
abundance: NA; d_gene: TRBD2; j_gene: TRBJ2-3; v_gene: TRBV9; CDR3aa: CASSVAGGAGTDTQYF; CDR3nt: TGTGCCAGCAGCGTAGCCGGGGGGGCCGGCACAGATACGCAGTATTTT
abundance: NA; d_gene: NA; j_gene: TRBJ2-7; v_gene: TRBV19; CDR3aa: CASSSGTPSSYEQYF; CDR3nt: TGTGCCAGTAGTAGCGGGACTCCGAGCTCCTACGAGCAGTACTTC
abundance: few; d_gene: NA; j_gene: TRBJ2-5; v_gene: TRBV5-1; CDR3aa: CASSPDLTETQYF; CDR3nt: TGCGCCAGCAGCCCTGACTTGACAGAGACCCAGTACTTC
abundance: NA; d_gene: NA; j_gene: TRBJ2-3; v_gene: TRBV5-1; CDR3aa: CASSLGLEGDGDTQYF; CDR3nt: TGCGCCAGCAGCTTGGGCCTCGAGGGTGACGGTGATACGCAGTATTTT
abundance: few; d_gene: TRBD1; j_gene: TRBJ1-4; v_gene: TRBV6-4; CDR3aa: CASSYSTGANEKLFF; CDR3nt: TGTGCCAGCAGTTACTCCACAGGGGCCAACGAAAAACTGTTTTTT
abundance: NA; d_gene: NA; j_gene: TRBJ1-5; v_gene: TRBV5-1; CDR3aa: CASSPMPGYKPQHF; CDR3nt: TGCGCCAGCAGCCCAATGCCAGGGTACAAGCCCCAGCATTTT
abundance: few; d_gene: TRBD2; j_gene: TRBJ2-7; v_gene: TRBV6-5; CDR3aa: CASTPRTRFHEQYF; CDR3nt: TGTGCCAGCACTCCGAGGACTAGGTTCCACGAGCAGTACTTC
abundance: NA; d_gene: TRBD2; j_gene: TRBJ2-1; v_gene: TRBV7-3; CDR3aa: CASSLTPLAGAPYNEQFF; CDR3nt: TGTGCCAGCAGCTTAACCCCACTAGCGGGAGCCCCCTACAATGAGCAGTTCTTC
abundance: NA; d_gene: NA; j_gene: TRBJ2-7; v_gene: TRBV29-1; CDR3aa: CSVEAPPVYEQYF; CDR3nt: TGCAGCGTTGAAGCCCCCCCCGTCTACGAGCAGTACTTC
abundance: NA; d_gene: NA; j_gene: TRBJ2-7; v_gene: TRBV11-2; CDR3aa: CASSTPAPGDEYEQYF; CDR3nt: TGTGCCAGCAGCACACCGGCGCCGGGGGATGAGTACGAGCAGTACTTC
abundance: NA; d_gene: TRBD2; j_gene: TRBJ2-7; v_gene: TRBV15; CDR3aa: CATSRQRTSRYEQYF; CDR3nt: TGTGCCACCAGCAGGCAAAGGACTAGCCGCTACGAGCAGTACTTC
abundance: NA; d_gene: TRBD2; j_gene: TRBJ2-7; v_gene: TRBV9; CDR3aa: CASSVGAGGGPDYEQYF; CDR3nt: TGTGCCAGCAGCGTAGGAGCGGGAGGGGGGCCCGACTACGAGCAGTACTTC
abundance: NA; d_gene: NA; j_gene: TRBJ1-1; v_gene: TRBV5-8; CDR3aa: CASSLHTGTTEAFF; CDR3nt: TGCGCCAGCAGCCTTCACACCGGGACAACTGAAGCTTTCTTT
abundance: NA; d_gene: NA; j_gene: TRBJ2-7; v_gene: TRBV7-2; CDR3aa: CASSLAPAGVSDEQYF; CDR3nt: TGTGCCAGCAGCTTAGCGCCTGCCGGTGTTTCGGACGAGCAGTACTTC
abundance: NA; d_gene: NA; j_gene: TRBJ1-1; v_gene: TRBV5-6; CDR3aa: CASSGGAYTEAFF; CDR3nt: TGTGCCAGCAGCGGAGGGGCGTACACTGAAGCTTTCTTT
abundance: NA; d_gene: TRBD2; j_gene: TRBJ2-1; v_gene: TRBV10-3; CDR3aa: CAISGTSGGGEQFF; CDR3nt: TGTGCCATCAGTGGGACTAGCGGTGGAGGTGAGCAGTTCTTC
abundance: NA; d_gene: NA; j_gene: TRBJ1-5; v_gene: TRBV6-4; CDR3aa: CASSDLLENQPQHF; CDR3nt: TGTGCCAGCAGTGACCTACTCGAGAATCAGCCCCAGCATTTT
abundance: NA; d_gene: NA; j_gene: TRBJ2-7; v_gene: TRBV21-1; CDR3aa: CASSKVKTGALEQYF; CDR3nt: TGTGCCAGCAGCAAAGTAAAAACAGGGGCCCTCGAGCAGTACTTC
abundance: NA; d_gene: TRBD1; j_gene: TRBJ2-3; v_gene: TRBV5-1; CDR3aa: CASSRVGRGLYDTQYF; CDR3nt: TGCGCCAGCAGCCGGGTAGGCAGGGGGCTTTATGATACGCAGTATTTT
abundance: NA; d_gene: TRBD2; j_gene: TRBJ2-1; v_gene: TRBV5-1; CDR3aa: CASSLGLATYNEQFF; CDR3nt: TGCGCCAGCAGCTTAGGACTAGCGACCTACAATGAGCAGTTCTTC
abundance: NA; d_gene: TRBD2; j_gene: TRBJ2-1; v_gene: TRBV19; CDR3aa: CASTEGTSGSSYNEQFF; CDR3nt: TGTGCCAGTACCGAAGGGACTAGCGGAAGCTCCTACAATGAGCAGTTCTTC
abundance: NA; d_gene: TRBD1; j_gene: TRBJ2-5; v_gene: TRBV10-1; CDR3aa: CASSEFRGPETQYF; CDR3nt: TGCGCCAGCAGTGAGTTCAGGGGGCCAGAGACCCAGTACTTC
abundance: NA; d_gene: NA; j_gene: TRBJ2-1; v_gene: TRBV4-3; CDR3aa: CASSQDDEGVNEQFF; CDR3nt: TGCGCCAGCAGCCAAGATGATGAGGGGGTCAATGAGCAGTTCTTC
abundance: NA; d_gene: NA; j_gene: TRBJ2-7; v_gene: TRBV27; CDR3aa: CASSLSFTGETYEQYF; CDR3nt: TGTGCCAGCAGTTTATCCTTCACCGGGGAGACCTACGAGCAGTACTTC
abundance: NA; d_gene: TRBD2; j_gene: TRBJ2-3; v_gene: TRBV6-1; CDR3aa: CASSEARLAGGLDTQYF; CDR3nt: TGTGCCAGCAGTGAAGCACGACTAGCGGGGGGGCTAGATACGCAGTATTTT
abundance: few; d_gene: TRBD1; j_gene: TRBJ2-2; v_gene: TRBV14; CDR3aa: CASSPDREFFDGELFF; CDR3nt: TGTGCCAGCAGCCCCGACAGGGAGTTTTTCGACGGGGAGCTGTTTTTT
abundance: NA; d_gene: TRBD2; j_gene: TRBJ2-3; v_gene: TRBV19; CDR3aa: CASSAGLAGASRGTQYF; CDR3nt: TGTGCCAGTAGCGCGGGACTAGCGGGGGCCTCCCGGGGGACGCAGTATTTT
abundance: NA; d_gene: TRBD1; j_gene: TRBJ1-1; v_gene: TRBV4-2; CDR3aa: CASSQVAGGRGTEAFF; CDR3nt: TGTGCCAGCAGCCAAGTGGCAGGGGGCAGAGGCACTGAAGCTTTCTTT
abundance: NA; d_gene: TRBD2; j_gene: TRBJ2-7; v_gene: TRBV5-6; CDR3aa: CASSPRLAGAPEQYF; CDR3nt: TGTGCCAGCAGCCCTCGACTAGCGGGAGCCCCCGAGCAGTACTTC
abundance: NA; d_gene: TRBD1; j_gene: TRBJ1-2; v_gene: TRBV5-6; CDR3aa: CASSLGDRGPNYGYTF; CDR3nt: TGTGCCAGCAGCTTGGGGGACAGGGGGCCGAACTATGGCTACACCTTC
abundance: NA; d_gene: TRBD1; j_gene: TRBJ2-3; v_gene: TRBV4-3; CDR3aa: CASSQGDRDTDTQYF; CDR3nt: TGCGCCAGCAGCCAAGGAGACAGGGACACAGATACGCAGTATTTT
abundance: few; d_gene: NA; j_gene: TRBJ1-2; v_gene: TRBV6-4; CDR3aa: CASSLRGRGGYTF; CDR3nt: TGTGCCAGCAGCCTGAGAGGGCGCGGTGGCTACACCTTC
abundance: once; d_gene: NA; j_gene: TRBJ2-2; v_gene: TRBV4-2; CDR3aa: CASSQEGGARASTGELFF; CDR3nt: TGTGCCAGCAGCCAAGAAGGGGGGGCCCGCGCTTCCACCGGGGAGCTGTTTTTT
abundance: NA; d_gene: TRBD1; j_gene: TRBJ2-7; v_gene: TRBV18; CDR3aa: CASSPRDRDSYEQYF; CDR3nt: TGTGCCAGCTCACCACGGGACAGGGACTCCTACGAGCAGTACTTC
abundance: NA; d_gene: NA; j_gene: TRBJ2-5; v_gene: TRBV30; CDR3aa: CAWRRQVGTQYF; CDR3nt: TGTGCCTGGAGACGACAGGTGGGGACCCAGTACTTC
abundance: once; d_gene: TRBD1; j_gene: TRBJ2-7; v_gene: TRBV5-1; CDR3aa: CASSPGTGQYEQYF; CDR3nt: TGCGCCAGCAGCCCCGGGACAGGGCAATACGAGCAGTACTTC
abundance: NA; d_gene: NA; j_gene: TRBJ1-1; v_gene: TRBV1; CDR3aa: CTSSQDPGQGPLNTEAFF; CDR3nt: TGCACCAGCAGCCAAGATCCCGGACAGGGGCCCCTGAACACTGAAGCTTTCTTT
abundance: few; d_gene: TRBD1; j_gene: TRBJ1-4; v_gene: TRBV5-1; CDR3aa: CASSLTGGHEKLFF; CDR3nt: TGCGCCAGCAGCTTGACAGGGGGCCATGAAAAACTGTTTTTT
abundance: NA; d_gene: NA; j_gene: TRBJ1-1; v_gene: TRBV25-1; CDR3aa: CASSTGLVAFF; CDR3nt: TGTGCCAGCAGCACAGGGTTGGTGGCTTTCTTT
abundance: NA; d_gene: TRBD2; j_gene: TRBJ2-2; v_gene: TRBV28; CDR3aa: CASSTSGRAHGELFF; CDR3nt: TGTGCCAGCAGTACTAGCGGGAGGGCCCACGGGGAGCTGTTTTTT
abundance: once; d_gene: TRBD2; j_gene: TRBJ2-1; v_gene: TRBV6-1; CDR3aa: CASSEARLAGANEQFF; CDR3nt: TGTGCCAGCAGTGAAGCGCGCCTAGCGGGAGCAAATGAGCAGTTCTTC
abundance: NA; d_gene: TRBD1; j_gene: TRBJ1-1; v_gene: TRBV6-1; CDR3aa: CASRPRTGANTEAFF; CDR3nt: TGTGCCAGCAGGCCACGGACAGGGGCGAACACTGAAGCTTTCTTT
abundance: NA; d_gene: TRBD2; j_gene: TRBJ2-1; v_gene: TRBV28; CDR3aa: CASTLRGLVYNEQFF; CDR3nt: TGTGCCAGCACCCTCCGGGGACTAGTCTACAATGAGCAGTTCTTC
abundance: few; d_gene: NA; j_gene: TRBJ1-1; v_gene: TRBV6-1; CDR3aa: CASSPRTANTEAFF; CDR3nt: TGTGCCAGCAGCCCGAGGACAGCAAACACTGAAGCTTTCTTT
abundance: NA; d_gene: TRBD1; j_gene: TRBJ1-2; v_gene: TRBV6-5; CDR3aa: CASSYSWTGKLAGYTF; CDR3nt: TGTGCCAGCAGTTACTCCTGGACAGGGAAGCTTGCTGGCTACACCTTC
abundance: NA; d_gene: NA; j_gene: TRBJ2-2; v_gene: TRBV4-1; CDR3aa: CASRGFGSDGTGELFF; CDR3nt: TGCGCCAGCAGGGGCTTTGGGAGCGATGGGACCGGGGAGCTGTTTTTT
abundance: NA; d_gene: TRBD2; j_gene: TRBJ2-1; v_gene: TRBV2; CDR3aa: CASSEPAFGLADGYNEQFF; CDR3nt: TGTGCCAGCAGTGAACCAGCCTTTGGACTAGCGGATGGTTACAATGAGCAGTTCTTC
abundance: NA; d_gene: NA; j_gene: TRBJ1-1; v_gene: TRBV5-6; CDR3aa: CASGHIEAFF; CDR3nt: TGTGCCAGCGGACATATCGAAGCTTTCTTT
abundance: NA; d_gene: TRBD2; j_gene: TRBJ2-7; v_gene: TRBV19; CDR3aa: CASSISSGSRQYF; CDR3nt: TGTGCCAGTAGTATTTCTAGCGGGAGCCGGCAGTACTTC
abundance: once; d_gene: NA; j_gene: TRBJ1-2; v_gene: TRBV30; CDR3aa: CAWTKDSGAHSYGYTF; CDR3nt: TGTGCCTGGACCAAGGACAGCGGAGCCCACTCCTATGGCTACACCTTC
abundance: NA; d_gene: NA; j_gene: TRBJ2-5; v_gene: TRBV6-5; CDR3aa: CASSYSRGETQYF; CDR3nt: TGTGCCAGCAGTTACTCGAGGGGGGAGACCCAGTACTTC
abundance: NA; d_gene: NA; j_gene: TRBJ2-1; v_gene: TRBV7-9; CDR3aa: CASSVGGNEQFF; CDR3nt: TGTGCCAGCAGCGTCGGGGGCAATGAGCAGTTCTTC
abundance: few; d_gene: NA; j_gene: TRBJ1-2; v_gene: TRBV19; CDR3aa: CASSNLVAGNYGYTF; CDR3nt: TGTGCCAGTAGTAATCTCGTCGCGGGAAACTATGGCTACACCTTC
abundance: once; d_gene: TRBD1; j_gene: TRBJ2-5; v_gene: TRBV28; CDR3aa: CASSFLMTGGEEETQYF; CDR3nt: TGTGCCAGCAGCTTCCTCATGACAGGGGGCGAGGAAGAGACCCAGTACTTC
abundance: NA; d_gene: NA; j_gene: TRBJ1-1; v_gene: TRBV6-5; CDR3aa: CASSYTMTPMNTEAFF; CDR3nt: TGTGCCAGCAGTTACACCATGACACCCATGAACACTGAAGCTTTCTTT
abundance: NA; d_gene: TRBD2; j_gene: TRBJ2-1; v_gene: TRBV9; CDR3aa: CASSQGTSGTHEQFF; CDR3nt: TGTGCCAGCAGCCAAGGGACTAGCGGGACCCATGAGCAGTTCTTC
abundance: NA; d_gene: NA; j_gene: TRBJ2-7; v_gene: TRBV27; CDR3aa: CASTLSSGTRYEQYF; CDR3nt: TGTGCCAGCACCCTTTCCTCCGGGACAAGATACGAGCAGTACTTC
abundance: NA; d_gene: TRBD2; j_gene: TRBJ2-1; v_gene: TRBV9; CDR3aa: CASSVLAGGSNNEQFF; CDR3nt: TGTGCCAGCAGCGTTCTAGCGGGAGGGAGTAACAATGAGCAGTTCTTC